A single sample gave rise to the 7 T cell receptor beta chains below, sequenced in a study of blood T cell repertoires in COVID-19 (dated by TCRdb to the early 2020s). The method was the immunoSEQ multiplex PCR assay. Not all clones reach the TCRdb copy of this immuneACCESS table, which keeps in-frame sequences only. Checked studies attribute under half of the gap to unresolved V genes and leave the rest unexplained. The sample has roughly 270,000 clones on record, 70% to 90% of them singletons. 4.5% to 6% of the sample goes to the ten largest clones. Sequenced: peripheral blood. The source is a middle-aged man with active or convalescent COVID-19.

The chain couples TRBV7-9 to TRBJ1-1; the D gene is possibly TRBD1 (5 bases). V was cut by 1 base and J by 4 bases, with 19 bases left in between. Germline lookup yields CDR1 SEHNR and CDR2 FQNEAQ (reference sequence). The CDR3 has 17 amino acids. Here the CDR3 DNA reads TGTGCCAGCAGCTTAGGTCTTGGAGGGGCTTGGAGCACTGAAGCTTTCTTT. Translation: CASSLGLGGAWSTEAFF.

The chain employs TRBV13 and TRBJ2-1; 10 nucleotides line up with TRBD2. J was trimmed by 4 bases and V by 8 bases; bases with no gene match: 14. This CDR3 has 17 residues. Germline V gives CDR1 PRHDT, CDR2 FYEKMQ (reference sequence). CDR3 residues: CASAWGGWTSGYNEQFF. The DNA of the CDR3 is TGTGCCAGCGCCTGGGGGGGGTGGACTAGCGGATACAATGAGCAGTTCTTC.

This clone was counted a single time. The chain couples TRBV11-2 to TRBJ1-1; TRBD1 matches 8 bases. In germline, CDR1 is SGHAT, CDR2 FQNNGV. Trimming at V came to 5 bases and at J to 5 bases, leaving 10 bases not matched to a gene. The CDR3 is made up of 15 amino acids. The CDR3 sequence is CASSPRQGIRTEAFF. The CDR3 DNA reads as TGTGCCAGCAGCCCTCGACAGGGGATAAGGACTGAAGCTTTCTTT.

The rearrangement joins TRBV7-2 to TRBJ1-5; D remains ambiguous. The V end lost 1 base, the J end lost 1 base, and 11 bases lay between the germline ends. The CDR3 covers 16 residues. Germline loops: CDR1 SGHTA, CDR2 FQGNSA. The CDR3 reads CASSLDAGPSNQPQHF. CDR3 nucleotides: TGTGCCAGCAGCTTAGATGCGGGCCCGAGCAATCAGCCCCAGCATTTT. Combining the CDR3 with reference TRBV7-2 and TRBJ1-5 gives the whole variable domain GAGVSQSPSNKVTEKGKDVELRCDPISGHTALYWYRQSLGQGLEFLIYFQGNSAPDKSGLPSDRFSAERTGGSVSTLTIQRTQQEDSAVYLCASSLDAGPSNQPQHFGDGTRLSIL.

The chain recombines TRBV13 with TRBJ2-3; D may be TRBD2 (5 bases). Germline V gene sequence: CDR1 PRHDT, CDR2 FYEKMQ (reference sequence). The CDR3 loop spans 13 amino acids. V shed 3 bases and J shed 4 bases, with 8 bases lying between them. The CDR3 here is CASSFWGADTQYF. As DNA, the CDR3 is TGTGCCAGCAGCTTTTGGGGAGCAGATACGCAGTATTTT. Filled out from reference TRBV13 and TRBJ2-3, the complete variable domain reads AAGVIQSPRHLIKEKRETATLKCYPIPRHDTVYWYQQGPGQDPQFLISFYEKMQSDKGSIPDRFSAQQFSDYHSELNMSSLELGDSALYFCASSFWGADTQYFGPGTRLTVL.

Here the CDR3 DNA reads TGTGCCAGCAGCTTCCCGACTAGCTCAACGGCCGACCAAGAGACCCAGTACTTC. Translated, it gives CASSFPTSSTADQETQYF. This sequence joins TRBV11-2 and TRBJ2-5, with 7 bases that match TRBD2. The trim removed 3 bases at V and 0 bases at J, leaving 13 bases unmatched. The germline V gene encodes CDR1 SGHAT and CDR2 FQNNGV. The CDR3 has 18 amino acids.

The chain carries TRBV7-2 and TRBJ1-2, with D possibly matching TRBD1 (6 bases). Germline V gene data show CDR1 as SGHTA and CDR2 as FQGNSA. CDR3 length: 14 amino acids. Deletions cut 4 bases from V and 2 bases from J, with 11 bases between. CDR3 nucleotides: TGTGCCAGCAGCTCATCCGGGACAAACTATGGCTACACCTTC. It is translated as CASSSSGTNYGYTF.